Each of the 25 T cell receptor beta chains below was sequenced from the same sample in a study of T cells in Graves' hyperthyroidism and ophthalmopathy. Researchers amplified the TCR beta CDR3 regions from RNA transcripts. The primer set for the first-round RT-PCR of the TCR CDR3 was HTBI. TCRdb reanalysed the multiplex PCR reads using MiXCR and keeps one entry per CDR3 protein. Counted here are 300,000 to 450,000 distinct CDR3 sequences, 15% to 20% occurring once; the ten biggest clones make up 40%. Sequencing used blood. Source of these receptors: a man between 18 and 35 years old with Graves' ophthalmopathy.

The genes are TRBV2 and TRBJ2-3; the match to TRBD2 covers 7 bases. V lost 8 bases, J lost 0 bases, and 17 bases stayed unmatched. Germline lookup yields CDR1 SNHLY and CDR2 FYNNEI. There are 18 residues in the CDR3. In nucleotides, the CDR3 is TGTGCCAGCGGGTTTCGACGAGCGGGGACTCCTAGCACAGATACGCAGTATTTT. It yields the protein CASGFRRAGTPSTDTQYF.

This chain joins TRBV4-1 and TRBJ2-3; 7 bases are a match to TRBD1. The CDR3 covers 15 residues. The J segment lost 4 bases and the V segment lost 4 bases, leaving 8 bases of the junction unmatched. Germline V CDR1 and CDR2: MGHRA, YSYEKL. The CDR3 loop reads CASSLSGTAADTQYF. The CDR3 bases are TGCGCCAGCAGCCTTTCAGGGACAGCGGCAGATACGCAGTATTTT.

This clonotype turned up a few times. The rearrangement uses TRBV10-2 and TRBJ2-2, with D uncertain. This CDR3 has 12 residues. Germline CDR1 and CDR2: WSHSY and SAAADI. V was shortened by 7 bases and J by 0 bases, with 3 bases between the two germline ends. The CDR3 DNA sequence: TGCGCCAGCAAGTCGAACACCGGGGAGCTGTTTTTT. Amino acid sequence: CASKSNTGELFF.

Turning to this clonotype: This could be a read error, since a much larger clone is one nucleotide away. The chain carries TRBV6-1 and TRBJ2-7; D uncertain. Trimming left V 6 bases short and J 5 bases short, with 11 bases between. CDR1 MNHNS and CDR2 SASEGT come from the germline V gene. The CDR3 contains 12 residues. The DNA of the CDR3 is TGTGCCAGCAGATTTCAGTCCAACGAGCAGTACTTC. This gives the protein CASRFQSNEQYF.

The rearrangement joins TRBV4-1 to TRBJ2-4; the match to TRBD1 covers 10 bases. The ends lost 5 bases at V and 7 bases at J; junction bases unmatched: 14. CDR3 length: 17 residues. Germline values: CDR1 MGHRA, CDR2 YSYEKL. CDR3 sequence (DNA): TGCGCCAGCAGCTTAAGAGGGACAGGGGTCATTGGGAACATTCAGTACTTC. Translation: CASSLRGTGVIGNIQYF.

This clonotype was counted many times. The chain uses TRBV7-2 and TRBJ2-5; TRBD2 is a possible D gene (6 bases). Trimming removed 2 bases at V and 5 bases at J, with 18 bases between. The CDR3 loop spans 16 amino acids. Germline CDR1 SGHTA, CDR2 FQGNSA. For the CDR3, the DNA is TGTGCCAGCAGCTTATCCGCCGCGGGGTTTCGGGAGACCCAGTACTTC. Its protein product is CASSLSAAGFRETQYF.

A single count supports this clonotype. V is TRBV2 and J is TRBJ1-1, with D maybe TRBD1 (5 bases). Germline V gene lookup returns CDR1 SNHLY and CDR2 FYNNEI. This CDR3 is 12 amino acids long. Trimming shortened V by 8 bases and J by 1 base, and 8 bases separated the two germline ends. The CDR3 loop is CASGGGNTEAFF. The CDR3 coding sequence is TGTGCCAGCGGGGGGGGGAACACTGAAGCTTTCTTT.

This clonotype was counted between two and nine times. J is TRBJ2-1 and V is TRBV5-6; possibly TRBD1 or TRBD2 for D (5 bases each). Trimming removed 4 bases from V and 5 bases from J, with 13 bases in between. The CDR3 totals 14 residues. Per germline, CDR1 SGHDT and CDR2 YYEEEE. The CDR3 bases are TGTGCCAGCAGCAACTCTACGGGGCACAATGAGCAGTTCTTC. Protein sequence: CASSNSTGHNEQFF.

This chain connects TRBV29-1 to TRBJ1-1; D call uncertain. Germline lookup yields CDR1 SQVTM and CDR2 ANQGSEA. Between the trimmed V and J ends, which lost 1 base and 1 base, there was a span of 1 base. The CDR3 has 11 amino acids. CDR3 sequence: CSVEGNTEAFF. The CDR3, as DNA: TGCAGCGTTGAAGGGAACACTGAAGCTTTCTTT.

The V call is TRBV11-3, the J call TRBJ2-1; the D gene is possibly TRBD1 (5 bases). Germline CDR1 and CDR2: SGHNT and YENEEA. V lost 5 bases, J lost 6 bases, and 14 bases lay in between. The length of the CDR3 is 14 residues. The DNA of the CDR3 is TGTGCCAGCAGCCGCGAGCAGGGATCCAATGAGCAGTTCTTC. Protein sequence: CASSREQGSNEQFF.

This clonotype was counted between two and nine times. The V call is TRBV3-1, the J call TRBJ2-1; TRBD2 aligns across 8 bases. Trimming at V came to 0 bases and at J to 7 bases, leaving 14 bases not matched to a gene. CDR1 and CDR2 from the germline V gene are LGHDT and YNNKEL (reference sequence). This CDR3 contains 18 residues. Written as DNA, the CDR3 is TGTGCCAGCAGCCAAGATTACGTGAGCGGGGGCCGTTTTAATGAGCAGTTCTTC. Translation gives CASSQDYVSGGRFNEQFF.

This clonotype was recorded at least ten times. This sequence joins TRBV6-1 and TRBJ2-7; a weak D match, TRBD1 (6 bases). CDR1 is MNHNS and CDR2 is SASEGT in the germline V gene. Trimming pared 5 bases from V and 5 bases from J, leaving 16 bases between. The CDR3 runs to 14 residues. The CDR3 DNA sequence: TGTGCCAGCAGTTCCCCCCGACAGGCCCACGAGCAGTACTTC. Its translation is CASSSPRQAHEQYF.

This clonotype was seen only a few times. This chain connects TRBV27 to TRBJ1-3; 7 nucleotides align to TRBD1. The CDR3 spans 13 residues. Trimming at V came to 8 bases and at J to 9 bases, leaving 10 bases not matched to a gene. Germline V gene sequence: CDR1 MNHEY, CDR2 SMNVEV (reference sequence). The CDR3 is CASGQERRGTIYF. The CDR3 region has the DNA TGTGCCAGCGGACAGGAACGTAGGGGCACCATATATTTT.

The chain links TRBV20-1 to TRBJ2-5; the match to TRBD1 covers 7 bases. The CDR3 runs 14 residues. Germline assignment: CDR1 DFQATT and CDR2 SNEGSKA (reference sequence). Trimming cost V 1 base and J 2 bases; bases outside gene matches: 4. In nucleotides, the CDR3 is TGCAGTGCTAGAGCCCGGGACAGACAAGAGACCCAGTACTTC. It codes for CSARARDRQETQYF.

Remarks on this clonotype: Relative to the germline gene, one junction end is altered; a read error may explain this. J is TRBJ2-1 and V is TRBV6-4; D is possibly TRBD1 (7 bases). CDR3 length: 15 residues. Germline assignment: CDR1 MRHNA and CDR2 SNTAGT. The CDR3 coding sequence is TGTGCCAGCAGAGCTCCCCAGGGGGGCTACAATGAGCGGTTCTTC. This codes for CASRAPQGGYNERFF.

This clonotype was detected many times. As DNA, the CDR3 is TGCAGTGCTAGAGTCCCCTGGACTAGCGGGGGGCGCTCCTACGAGCAGTACTTC. This encodes CSARVPWTSGGRSYEQYF. This chain connects TRBV20-1 to TRBJ2-7; 14 bases agree with TRBD2. V was clipped by 1 base and J by 0 bases; unmatched bases: 8. Germline CDR1 DFQATT, CDR2 SNEGSKA (reference sequence). The CDR3 is made up of 18 amino acids.

Turning to this clonotype: Given a much more abundant clone one base away, this may be a read error. The chain links TRBV7-9 to TRBJ2-1; no firm D call. The CDR3 is 14 amino acids. Germline loops: CDR1 SEHNR, CDR2 FQNEAQ (reference sequence). V lost 1 base and J 12 bases, leaving 16 bases between the germline ends. The CDR3 region is CASSLGKNKGRQFF. CDR3 DNA sequence: TGTGCCAGCAGCTTAGGGAAGAACAAGGGAAGGCAGTTCTTC. The variable domain in full, completed from reference TRBV7-9 and TRBJ2-1, reads DTGVSQNPRHKITKRGQNVTFRCDPISEHNRLYWYRQTLGQGPEFLTYFQNEAQLEKSRLLSDRFSAERPKGSFSTLEIQRTEQGDSAMYLCASSLGKNKGRQFFGPGTRLTVL.

In nucleotides, the CDR3 is TGTGCCAGCAGTTTTCGGACAGGCGGGACTAGCTGGAGCTCCTACAATGAGCAGTTCTTC. Translation: CASSFRTGGTSWSSYNEQFF. This rearrangement joins TRBV12-3 or TRBV12-4 to TRBJ2-1; 9 nucleotides agree with TRBD2. After removal of 3 bases from V and 0 bases from J, the junction contained 15 bases not matched to a gene. The CDR3 consists of 20 residues.

This clonotype was seen at least ten times. The chain joins TRBV12-3 or TRBV12-4 to TRBJ2-2; no reliable D call. Trimming took off 2 bases at V and 2 bases at J, with 9 bases between the two ends. This CDR3 has 15 amino acids. The CDR3 is CASSLRSQNTGELFF. The DNA for the CDR3 is TGTGCCAGCAGTTTAAGGTCTCAAAACACCGGGGAGCTGTTTTTT.

This clonotype was seen repeatedly, ten times or more. The V call is TRBV6-1, the J call TRBJ2-7; tentatively, D is TRBD1 (8 bases). CDR1 MNHNS and CDR2 SASEGT come from the germline V gene. V was trimmed by 5 bases and J by 2 bases, leaving 10 bases between them. The CDR3 spans 13 residues. The CDR3 reads CASSTGGAYEQYF. CDR3 coding DNA: TGTGCCAGCAGTACAGGGGGGGCCTACGAGCAGTACTTC.

Many counts were recorded for this clonotype. The CDR3 DNA is TGCAGTGCTAGAGATACGCGAACCTCCTACGAGCAGTACTTC. It encodes CSARDTRTSYEQYF. This sequence joins TRBV20-1 and TRBJ2-7; no clear D gene. Germline V gene data show CDR1 as DFQATT and CDR2 as SNEGSKA (reference sequence). The CDR3 spans 14 residues. Trimming pared 0 bases from V and 0 bases from J, leaving 9 bases between.

This clonotype has at least ten counts. This chain links TRBV5-1 with TRBJ2-1; 14 positions agree with TRBD2. V shed 7 bases and J 4 bases; nucleotides not matched to a gene: 7. This CDR3 region has 16 residues. Germline V gene sequence: CDR1 SGHRS, CDR2 YFSETQ. As DNA, the CDR3 is TGCGCCAGCTTCCCCGGGACTAGCGGGGGATACAATGAGCAGTTCTTC. It specifies CASFPGTSGGYNEQFF.

The V gene is TRBV9, the J gene TRBJ1-2; D remains unclear. Trimming removed 4 bases at V and 5 bases at J, with 18 bases between. Germline-derived CDR1 and CDR2 are SGDLS and YYNGEE. This CDR3 has 15 amino acids. CDR3 sequence: CASSLRTGGEYGYTF. In nucleotides, the CDR3 is TGTGCCAGCAGCCTCCGAACGGGCGGGGAGTATGGCTACACCTTC.

The rearrangement uses TRBV4-1 and TRBJ2-7, with 10 bases aligning to TRBD2. Unmatched junction bases numbered 4, after V lost 3 bases and J lost 2 bases. The CDR3 runs to 15 residues. Germline V gene lookup returns CDR1 MGHRA and CDR2 YSYEKL. This CDR3 is CASSHSSGGPYEQYF. For the CDR3, the DNA is TGCGCCAGCAGCCACTCTAGCGGGGGCCCCTACGAGCAGTACTTC.

This clonotype was found many times. This chain connects TRBV28 to TRBJ2-2, with D unresolved. Germline lookup yields CDR1 MDHEN and CDR2 SYDVKM. Trimming shortened V by 7 bases and J by 0 bases, and 12 bases separated the two germline ends. This CDR3 has 15 amino acids. The CDR3 spells CASTSPAANTGELFF. CDR3 sequence (DNA): TGTGCCAGCACCTCCCCGGCGGCGAACACCGGGGAGCTGTTTTTT.